This T cell receptor (beta chain) was sequenced in a study of vaccination effects on CD4 cells after COVID-19. Study summary: Either the BNT162b2 or mRNA-1273 vaccine was given to participants in two doses.

Before any sequencing was done, the ViraFEST assay used viral peptide pools to expand antigen-specific CD4+ T cells. Subsequent to ten to eleven days of culture, CD4+ T cells were isolated. Neither prior SARS-CoV-2 infection nor positive nucleocapsid antibodies were present in the vaccine recipients. A few million PBMC per well received approximately 10 IU/ml IL-2 and approximately 10 ug/ml peptides in culture. Both day 3 and day 7 saw half the medium replaced with IL-2 medium. From germline, CDR1 is LGHDT and CDR2 YNNKEL (reference sequence). This CDR3 comprises 14 residues. Trimming cost V 4 bases and J 4 bases, with 13 bases left between them. The protocol was immunoSEQ multiplex PCR, while the TCRdb copy is restricted to in-frame clones and leaves out a portion. The sample includes tens of thousands of clones, about 70% of them seen just once. Regarding this clone: Its antigen is still unknown.

The V and J genes are TRBV3-1 (or the pseudogene TRBV3-2) and TRBJ2-5; D gene uncertain. The sample here was CD4+ T cells from PBMCs cultured with HCoV-NL63 spike peptides, taken before COVID-19 vaccination. The source is a human donor who received a COVID-19 vaccine. The CDR3 DNA sequence: TGTGCCAGCAGCCCCAGTCCCCATGGAGAGACCCAGTACTTC. As protein: CASSPSPHGETQYF.